A single sample gave rise to the 10 T cell receptor beta chains below, sequenced in a study of identical twins. TCRdb recomputed calls from the 5' RACE reads with MiXCR, one row per CDR3 protein. The sample has 690,000 or so distinct CDR3 sequences; 8.6% are singletons. These data also featured in a second study, about yellow fever vaccine responses in identical twins.

The sequencing sample was made of PBMCs. The receptors stem from a woman younger than 35 in good health.

This rearrangement joins TRBV10-3 to TRBJ1-2; D not certain. The V gene's germline CDR1 is ENHRY and CDR2 SYGVKD. Between the trimmed V and J ends, which lost 0 bases and 8 bases, there was a span of 16 bases. The CDR3 extends over 15 amino acids. The CDR3 nucleotides read TGTGCCATCAGTGAGTCTGCGACCCAACGGTGGGGCTACACCTTC. This gives the protein CAISESATQRWGYTF.

This clonotype was observed a handful of times. V gene TRBV9 combines with J gene TRBJ2-3; D ambiguous. Trimming removed 5 bases from V and 3 bases from J, with 10 bases in between. CDR1 and CDR2 (germline): SGDLS, YYNGEE. The CDR3 consists of 13 residues. CDR3 amino acids: CASSGRPTDTQYF. CDR3 coding DNA: TGTGCCAGCAGTGGACGCCCGACAGATACGCAGTATTTT.

This clonotype was seen only a few times. The rearrangement uses TRBV4-1 and TRBJ2-2, with TRBD2 as a possible D gene (5 bases). The CDR3 has 17 amino acids. V was clipped by 1 base and J by 5 bases, with 17 bases between them. Per the germline V gene, CDR1 is MGHRA and CDR2 is YSYEKL. CDR3 nucleotide sequence: TGCGCCAGCAGCCAAGGGCTAGCTCGAGCGAGAACCGGGGAGCTGTTTTTT. This gives the protein CASSQGLARARTGELFF.

Only a few counts were recorded for this clonotype. The V call is TRBV5-1, the J call TRBJ2-1, with D possibly being TRBD2 (7 bases). Germline V gives CDR1 SGHRS, CDR2 YFSETQ. V dropped 7 bases and J dropped 2 bases, with 16 bases sitting between them. CDR3 length equals 15 residues. CDR3 coding DNA: TGCGCCAGCGTACTAGGGGGGGGTACCTACAATGAGCAGTTCTTC. Translating it yields CASVLGGGTYNEQFF.

This clonotype has a count of ten or more. The chain uses TRBV28 and TRBJ2-1, with 10 bases lining up with TRBD1. This CDR3 region has 16 residues. Germline V gives CDR1 MDHEN, CDR2 SYDVKM. J gave up 4 bases and V 3 bases, and 6 bases lay outside the gene matches. The CDR3 coding sequence is TGTGCCAGCAGTTTCTGGGACAGGGGACTGTACAATGAGCAGTTCTTC. As protein: CASSFWDRGLYNEQFF.

At least ten counts were recorded for this clonotype. This sequence joins TRBV15 and TRBJ2-3, with 13 bases fitting TRBD2. The CDR3 covers 16 residues. CDR1 LNHNV and CDR2 YYDKDF come from the germline V gene (reference sequence). The J segment lost 5 bases and the V segment lost 4 bases, leaving 6 bases of the junction unmatched. This chain's CDR3 is CATSNGLAGERDTQYF. The CDR3 coding sequence is TGTGCCACCAGCAACGGACTAGCGGGAGAGAGAGATACGCAGTATTTT.

A few counts support this clonotype. The rearrangement joins TRBV10-3 to TRBJ1-6; possibly TRBD1 for D (6 bases). V lost 6 bases and J lost 0, with 6 bases in between. Germline V CDR1 and CDR2: ENHRY, SYGVKD. CDR3 length: 14 residues. The CDR3, as DNA: TGTGCCATCAGGGACAGCTCCTATAATTCACCCCTCCACTTT. This encodes CAIRDSSYNSPLHF.

Details on this clonotype: This may come from a read error, since a much larger clone is one base off. V usage is TRBV2 and J usage is TRBJ2-1; tentatively, D is TRBD1 (6 bases). Trimming removed 10 bases at V and 5 bases at J, with 30 bases between. CDR1 is SNHLY and CDR2 is FYNNEI in the germline V gene. There are 18 residues in the CDR3. CDR3 amino acids: CAISYYRNRDDPNNEQFF. CDR3 DNA: TGTGCCATCAGCTACTACCGGAACAGGGACGACCCTAACAATGAGCAGTTCTTC.

This clonotype occurred a few times. The chain is built from TRBV3-1 and TRBJ1-2; D is unresolved. The ends were cut back, 3 bases at V and 4 bases at J, with 9 bases in the middle. Germline lookup yields CDR1 LGHDT and CDR2 YNNKEL (reference sequence). The CDR3 is 13 residues long. The CDR3 region has the DNA TGTGCCAGCAGCCACCCGACGGCCTATGGCTACACCTTC. Translated, it gives CASSHPTAYGYTF.

This clonotype came up many times. V is TRBV20-1 and J is TRBJ2-7; maybe TRBD1 (6 bases). This CDR3 is 13 amino acids long. The V gene lost 0 bases and the J gene lost 3 bases, with 9 bases spanning the gap. Germline V gene lookup returns CDR1 DFQATT and CDR2 SNEGSKA (reference sequence). The CDR3 sequence is CSARDPQGYEQYF. The CDR3 bases are TGCAGTGCTAGAGATCCACAGGGCTACGAGCAGTACTTC.